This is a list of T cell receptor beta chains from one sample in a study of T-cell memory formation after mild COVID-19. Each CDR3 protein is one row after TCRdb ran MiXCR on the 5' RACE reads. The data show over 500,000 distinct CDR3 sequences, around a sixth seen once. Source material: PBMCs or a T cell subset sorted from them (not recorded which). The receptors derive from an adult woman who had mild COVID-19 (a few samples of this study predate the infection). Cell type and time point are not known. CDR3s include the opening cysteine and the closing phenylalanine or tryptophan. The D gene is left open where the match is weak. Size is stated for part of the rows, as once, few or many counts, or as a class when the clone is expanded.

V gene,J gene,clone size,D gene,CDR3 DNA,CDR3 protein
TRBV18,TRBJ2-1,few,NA,TGTGCCAGCTCACCCACCAACGCTGGAAAACCGTTCTTC,CASSPTNAGKPFF
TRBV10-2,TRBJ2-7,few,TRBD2,TGCGCCAGCAGTGAGTCGGGGACTAGCAGAACCTACGAGCAGTACTTC,CASSESGTSRTYEQYF
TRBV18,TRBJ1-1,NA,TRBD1,TGTGCCAGCTCACCCCGGGACAGGGATGACACTGAAGCTTTCTTT,CASSPRDRDDTEAFF
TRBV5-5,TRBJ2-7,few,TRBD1,TGTGCCAGCAGCTTCCTACAGGGGACCTACGAGCAGTACTTC,CASSFLQGTYEQYF
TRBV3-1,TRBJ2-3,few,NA,TGTGCCAGCAGCCAAGTCGGGGCTATTCTGTATTTT,CASSQVGAILYF
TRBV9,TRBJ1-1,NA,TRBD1,TGTGCCAGCAGCGATGGGACAGCATACACTGAAGCTTTCTTT,CASSDGTAYTEAFF
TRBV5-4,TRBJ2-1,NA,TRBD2,TGTGCCAGCAGCGATCCTAGCGGGGGGGCTGGACAGTTCTTC,CASSDPSGGAGQFF
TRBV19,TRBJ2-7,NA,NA,TGTGCCAGTAGCAGGACATTCTCCTACGAGCAGTACTTC,CASSRTFSYEQYF
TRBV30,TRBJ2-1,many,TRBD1,TGTGCCTGGTCGTCCGGGACAGGGTACAATGAGCAGTTCTTC,CAWSSGTGYNEQFF
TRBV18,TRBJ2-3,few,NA,TGTGCCAGCTCACCACCGGGGGGGCGAGGCACAGATACGCAGTATTTT,CASSPPGGRGTDTQYF
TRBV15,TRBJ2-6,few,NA,TGTGCCACCAGTTCCTGGCCCTCTGGGGCCAACGTCCTGACTTTC,CATSSWPSGANVLTF
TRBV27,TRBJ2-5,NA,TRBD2,TGTGCCAGCAGTTGGGGGGGGATTGAGACCCAGTACTTC,CASSWGGIETQYF
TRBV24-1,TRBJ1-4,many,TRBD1,TGTGCCACCAGTGAGGGTATGGGACAGGGAGATGAAAAACTGTTTTTT,CATSEGMGQGDEKLFF
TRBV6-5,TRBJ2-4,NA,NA,TGTGCCAGCAGCTCCTGGGCCCGGGCCAAAAACATTCAGTACTTC,CASSSWARAKNIQYF
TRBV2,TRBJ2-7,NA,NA,TGTGCCAGCAGTGAACCAGAAAACTACGAGCAGTACTTC,CASSEPENYEQYF
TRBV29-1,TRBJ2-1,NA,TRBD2,TGCAGCGTTGAACGACTAGCGGGAGTGGTGCCCAATGAGCAGTTCTTC,CSVERLAGVVPNEQFF
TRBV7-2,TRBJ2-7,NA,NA,TGTGCCAGCAGCCCAAGGACAAGCTACGAGCAGTACTTC,CASSPRTSYEQYF
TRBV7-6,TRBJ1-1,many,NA,TGTGCCAGCAGCCCCGGGGGGGTCACTGAAGCTTTCTTT,CASSPGGVTEAFF
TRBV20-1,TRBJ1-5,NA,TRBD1,TGCAGTGCTAGTGGGACAGATTTGAATCAGCCCCAGCATTTT,CSASGTDLNQPQHF
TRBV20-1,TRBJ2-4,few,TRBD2,TGCAGTGCAAGAACTAGCGGGGGGGCAATTAACATTCAGTACTTC,CSARTSGGAINIQYF
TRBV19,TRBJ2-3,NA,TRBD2,TGTGCCAGTAGTATAGCAGCGGGAAGCACAGATACGCAGTATTTT,CASSIAAGSTDTQYF
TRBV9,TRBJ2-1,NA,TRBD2,TGTGCCAGCAGCGTAACAGCCGGGACTACTTACAATGAGCAGTTCTTC,CASSVTAGTTYNEQFF
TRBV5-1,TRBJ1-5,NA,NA,TGCGCCAGCAGGGAAGGAATTAGCAATCAGCCCCAGCATTTT,CASREGISNQPQHF
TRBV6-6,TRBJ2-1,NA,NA,TGTGCCAGCAGTTACTCGACGGGGCTGGCAGAGGACCTCGACAATGAGCAGTTCTTC,CASSYSTGLAEDLDNEQFF
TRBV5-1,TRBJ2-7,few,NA,TGCGCCAGCAGCTTGCGCGGGCCCCCCTACGAGCAGTACTTC,CASSLRGPPYEQYF
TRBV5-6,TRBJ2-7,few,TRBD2,TGTGCCAGCAGCTTACGTATTAGCGGGAGATACTCCGAGCAGTACTTC,CASSLRISGRYSEQYF
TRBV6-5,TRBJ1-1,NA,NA,TGTGCCAGCAGTTACTCGGGCGGGACACTGGGTTCGGAAGCTTTCTTT,CASSYSGGTLGSEAFF
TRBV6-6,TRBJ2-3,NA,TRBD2,TGTGCCAGCAGTTACTCCCTTGGGGGGGGTACTAGCGGGGCCACAGATACGCAGTATTTT,CASSYSLGGGTSGATDTQYF
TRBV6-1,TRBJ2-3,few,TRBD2,TGTGCCAGCGATCCCCGGACGGGACTAGCGGGGGTTAGCACAGATACGCAGTATTTT,CASDPRTGLAGVSTDTQYF
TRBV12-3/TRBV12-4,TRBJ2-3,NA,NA,TGTGCCAGCAGTTTCCGGTTCACAGATACGCAGTATTTT,CASSFRFTDTQYF
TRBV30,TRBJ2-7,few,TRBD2,TGTGCCCTTAGCGGGAGCTACGAGCAGTACTTC,CALSGSYEQYF
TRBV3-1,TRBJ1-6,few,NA,TGTGCCAGCAGCCAAGGGACGCACAGCTCCTATAATTCACCCCTCCACTTT,CASSQGTHSSYNSPLHF
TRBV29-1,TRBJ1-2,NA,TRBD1,TGCAGCTCCGAATGGGCAGGGGGCCTTGGCTACACCTTC,CSSEWAGGLGYTF
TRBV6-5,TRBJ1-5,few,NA,TGTGCCAGCAGTTACAGGGCTCGCCAGCCCCAGCATTTT,CASSYRARQPQHF
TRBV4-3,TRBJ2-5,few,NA,TGCGCCAGCAGCCAAGCGCGGGACCCCTTTTTGGCCCAGTACTTC,CASSQARDPFLAQYF
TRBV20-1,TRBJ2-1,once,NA,TGCAGTGCTAGCAGCTCAGTCCGCAACAATGAGCAGTTCTTC,CSASSSVRNNEQFF
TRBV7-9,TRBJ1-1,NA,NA,TGTGCCAGCAGCCGAAACCAGGGTTTGCAGACTGAAGCTTTCTTT,CASSRNQGLQTEAFF
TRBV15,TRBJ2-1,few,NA,TGTGCCACCAGCCCCCGATCGGATGAGCAGTTCTTC,CATSPRSDEQFF
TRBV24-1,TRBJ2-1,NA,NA,TGTGCCACCAGTGACTTACGGACAGACCAGAACAATGAGCAGTTCTTC,CATSDLRTDQNNEQFF
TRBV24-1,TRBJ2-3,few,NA,TGTGCCACCGCTGACAGATTACTCACAGATACGCAGTATTTT,CATADRLLTDTQYF
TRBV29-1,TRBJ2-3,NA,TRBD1,TGCAGCGACAGGACAGGACCCAATACGCAGTATTTT,CSDRTGPNTQYF
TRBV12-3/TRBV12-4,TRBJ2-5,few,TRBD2,TGTGCCAGCAGTTTACCCACTCCTAGGTGGCGGGGGGGCGAAGAGACCCAGTACTTC,CASSLPTPRWRGGEETQYF
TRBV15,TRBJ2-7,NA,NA,TGTGCCACCAGCACTCGGTCGGGGAGCTCCTACGAGCAGTACTTC,CATSTRSGSSYEQYF
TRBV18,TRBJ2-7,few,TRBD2,TGTGCCAGCTCACCCGGACTAGCGGGGGCTGGTGGATCCTACGAGCAGTACTTC,CASSPGLAGAGGSYEQYF
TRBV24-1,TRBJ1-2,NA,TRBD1,TGTGCCACCAGTGCGGCAGGGGGAAATGGCTACACCTTC,CATSAAGGNGYTF
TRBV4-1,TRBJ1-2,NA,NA,TGCGCCAGCAGCCTTGAGGGTACCAGACCGTCTAACTATGGCTACACCTTC,CASSLEGTRPSNYGYTF
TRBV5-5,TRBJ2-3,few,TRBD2,TGTGCCAGCAGCCCCAGAGCGGGGTATGGATCAGATACGCAGTATTTT,CASSPRAGYGSDTQYF
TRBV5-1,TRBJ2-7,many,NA,TGCGCCAGCAGCTTCCGGGACGGACTTTACGAGCAGTACTTC,CASSFRDGLYEQYF
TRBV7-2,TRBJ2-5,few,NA,TGTGCCAGCAGCACTCGGGACTTCACGCCAACTTTACAGTACTTC,CASSTRDFTPTLQYF
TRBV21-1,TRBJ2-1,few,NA,TGTGCCAGCAGCCCTCGCGGAGGCGGGAGGGGCAATGAGCAGTTCTTC,CASSPRGGGRGNEQFF
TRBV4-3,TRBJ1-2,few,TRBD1,TGCGCCAGCAGCCAAGATCTTACCGGACAGGGGATCTATGGCTACACCTTC,CASSQDLTGQGIYGYTF
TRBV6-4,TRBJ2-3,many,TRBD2,TGTGCCAGCTCCGGGGGGGCAGATACGCAGTATTTT,CASSGGADTQYF
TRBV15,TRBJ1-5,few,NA,TGTGCCACCAACGCGGGACGGTTCAATCAGCCCCAGCATTTT,CATNAGRFNQPQHF
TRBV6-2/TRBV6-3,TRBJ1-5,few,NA,TGTGCCAGCAGTTACTCCCTGGGGGGGGCTGAACAGCCCCAGCATTTT,CASSYSLGGAEQPQHF
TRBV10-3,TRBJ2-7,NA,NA,TGTGCCATCACGAAGGAACCGGGAGATGAGCAGTACTTC,CAITKEPGDEQYF
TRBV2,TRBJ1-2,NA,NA,TGTGCCAGCAGTACCGGGACCAGAGGCTATGGCTACACCTTC,CASSTGTRGYGYTF
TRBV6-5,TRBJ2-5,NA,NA,TGTGCCAGCAGCCGTTTACCCATGCCAATCGATCAAGAGACCCAGTACTTC,CASSRLPMPIDQETQYF
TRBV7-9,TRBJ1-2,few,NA,TGTGCCAGCAGCTACTCAGCCGGGACACCCGATAACTATGGCTACACCTTC,CASSYSAGTPDNYGYTF
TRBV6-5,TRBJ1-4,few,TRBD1,TGTGCCAGCAGTTACGGGACAGGAAATGAAAAACTGTTTTTT,CASSYGTGNEKLFF